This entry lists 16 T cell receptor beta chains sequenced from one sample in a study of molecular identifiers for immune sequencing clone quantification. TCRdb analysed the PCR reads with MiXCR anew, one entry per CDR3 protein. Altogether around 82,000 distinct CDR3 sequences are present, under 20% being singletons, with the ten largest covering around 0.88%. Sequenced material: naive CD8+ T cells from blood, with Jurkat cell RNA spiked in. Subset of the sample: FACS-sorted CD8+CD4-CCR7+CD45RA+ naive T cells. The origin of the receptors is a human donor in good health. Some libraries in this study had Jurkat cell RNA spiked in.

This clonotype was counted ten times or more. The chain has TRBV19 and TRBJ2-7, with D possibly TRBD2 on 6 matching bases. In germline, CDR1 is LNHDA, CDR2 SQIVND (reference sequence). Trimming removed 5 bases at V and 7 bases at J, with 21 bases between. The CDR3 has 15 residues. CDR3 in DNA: TGTGCCAGTAGTGCAGGACTGGGGGGTTTGACGGAGCAGTACTTC. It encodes CASSAGLGGLTEQYF.

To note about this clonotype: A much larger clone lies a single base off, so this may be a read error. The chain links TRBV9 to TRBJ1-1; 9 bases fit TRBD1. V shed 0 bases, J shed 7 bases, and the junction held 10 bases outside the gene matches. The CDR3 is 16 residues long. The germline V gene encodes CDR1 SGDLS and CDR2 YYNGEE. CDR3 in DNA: TGTGCCAGCAGCGTAGCCACAGGGGGCTCGGGCAATGAAGCTTTCTTT. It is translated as CASSVATGGSGNEAFF.

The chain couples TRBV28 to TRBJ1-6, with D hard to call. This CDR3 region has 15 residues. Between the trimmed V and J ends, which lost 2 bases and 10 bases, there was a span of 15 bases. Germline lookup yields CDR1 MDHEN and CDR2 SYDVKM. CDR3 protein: CASSLISGRQSPLHF. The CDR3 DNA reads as TGTGCCAGCAGTTTAATATCGGGAAGACAATCACCCCTCCACTTT.

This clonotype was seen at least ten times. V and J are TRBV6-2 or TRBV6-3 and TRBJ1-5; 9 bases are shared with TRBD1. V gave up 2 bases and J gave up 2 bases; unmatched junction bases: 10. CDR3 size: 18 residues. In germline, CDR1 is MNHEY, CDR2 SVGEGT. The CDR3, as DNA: TGTGCCAGCAGTTACACGGGACAGGGTTTTATTGGCAATCAGCCCCAGCATTTT. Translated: CASSYTGQGFIGNQPQHF.

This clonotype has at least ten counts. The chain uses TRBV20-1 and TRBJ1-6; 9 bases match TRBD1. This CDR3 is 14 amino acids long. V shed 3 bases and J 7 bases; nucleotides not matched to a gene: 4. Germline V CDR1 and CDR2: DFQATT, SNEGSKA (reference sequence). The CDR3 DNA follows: TGCAGTGCTAGCAGGGACAGGGACAATTCACCCCTCCACTTT. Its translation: CSASRDRDNSPLHF.

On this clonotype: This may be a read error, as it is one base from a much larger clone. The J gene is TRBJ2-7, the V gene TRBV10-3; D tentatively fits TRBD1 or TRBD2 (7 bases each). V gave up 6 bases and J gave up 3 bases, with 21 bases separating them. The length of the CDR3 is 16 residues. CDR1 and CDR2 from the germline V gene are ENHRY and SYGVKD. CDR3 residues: CAISPQGGAVSYEQYF. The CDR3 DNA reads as TGTGCCATCAGCCCTCAGGGGGGGGCGGTCAGCTACGAGCAGTACTTC.

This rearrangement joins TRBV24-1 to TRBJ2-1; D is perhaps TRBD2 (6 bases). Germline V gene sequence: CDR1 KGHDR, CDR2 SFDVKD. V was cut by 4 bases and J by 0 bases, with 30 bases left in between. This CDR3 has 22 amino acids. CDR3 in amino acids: CATSEGSLRDYDRKSSYNEQFF. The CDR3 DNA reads TGTGCCACCAGTGAGGGGTCCCTGCGGGATTACGACCGAAAGAGCTCCTACAATGAGCAGTTCTTC.

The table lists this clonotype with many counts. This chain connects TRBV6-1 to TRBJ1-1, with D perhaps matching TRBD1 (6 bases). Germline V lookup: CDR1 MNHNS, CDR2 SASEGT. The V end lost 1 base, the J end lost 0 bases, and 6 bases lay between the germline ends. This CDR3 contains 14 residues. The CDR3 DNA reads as TGTGCCAGCAGTGAAGACAGGGTGAACACTGAAGCTTTCTTT. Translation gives CASSEDRVNTEAFF.

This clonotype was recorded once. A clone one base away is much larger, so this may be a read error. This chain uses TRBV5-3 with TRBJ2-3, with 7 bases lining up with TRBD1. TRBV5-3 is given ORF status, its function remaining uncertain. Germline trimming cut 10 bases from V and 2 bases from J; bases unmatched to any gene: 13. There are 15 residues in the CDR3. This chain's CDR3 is CAGSSGTVFTDTQYF. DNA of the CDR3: TGTGCCGGCAGCTCCGGGACAGTCTTCACAGATACGCAGTATTTT.

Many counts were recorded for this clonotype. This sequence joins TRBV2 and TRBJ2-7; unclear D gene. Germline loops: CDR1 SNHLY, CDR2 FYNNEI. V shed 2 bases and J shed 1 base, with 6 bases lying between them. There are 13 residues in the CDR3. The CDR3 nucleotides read TGTGCCAGCAGTGAACGGCAGTCCTACGAGCAGTACTTC. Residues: CASSERQSYEQYF.

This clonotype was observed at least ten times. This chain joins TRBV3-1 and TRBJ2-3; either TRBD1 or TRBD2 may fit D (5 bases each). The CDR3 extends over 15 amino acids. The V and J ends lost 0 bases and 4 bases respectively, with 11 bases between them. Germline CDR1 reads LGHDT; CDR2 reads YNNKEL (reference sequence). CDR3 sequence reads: CASSQDGAPADTQYF. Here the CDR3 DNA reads TGTGCCAGCAGCCAAGACGGGGCACCCGCAGATACGCAGTATTTT.

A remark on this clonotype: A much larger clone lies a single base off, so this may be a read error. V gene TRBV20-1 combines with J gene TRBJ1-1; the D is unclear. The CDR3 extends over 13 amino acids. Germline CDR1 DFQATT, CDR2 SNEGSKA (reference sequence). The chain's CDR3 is CSAREDPNTEALF. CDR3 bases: TGCAGTGCTAGAGAAGACCCGAACACTGAAGCTCTCTTT.

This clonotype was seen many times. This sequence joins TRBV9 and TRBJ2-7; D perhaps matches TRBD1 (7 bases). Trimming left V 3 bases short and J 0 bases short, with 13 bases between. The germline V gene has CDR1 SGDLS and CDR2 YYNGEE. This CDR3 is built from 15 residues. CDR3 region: CASSAAGGSSYEQYF. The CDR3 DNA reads TGTGCCAGCAGCGCAGCAGGGGGGAGCTCCTACGAGCAGTACTTC.

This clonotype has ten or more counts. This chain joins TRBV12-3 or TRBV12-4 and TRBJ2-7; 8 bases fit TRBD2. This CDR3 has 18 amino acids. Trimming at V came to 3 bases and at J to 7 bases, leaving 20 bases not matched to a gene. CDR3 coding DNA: TGTGCCAGCAGTTTCATTCCGGGGCGAACTAGCGGAAGGGGGGAGCAGTACTTC. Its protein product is CASSFIPGRTSGRGEQYF.

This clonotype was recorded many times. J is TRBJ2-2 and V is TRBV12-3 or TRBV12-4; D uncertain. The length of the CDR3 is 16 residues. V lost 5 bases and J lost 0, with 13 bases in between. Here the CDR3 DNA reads TGTGCCAGCAGTGCCTCCGGAACAGCGAACACCGGGGAGCTGTTTTTT. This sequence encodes CASSASGTANTGELFF.

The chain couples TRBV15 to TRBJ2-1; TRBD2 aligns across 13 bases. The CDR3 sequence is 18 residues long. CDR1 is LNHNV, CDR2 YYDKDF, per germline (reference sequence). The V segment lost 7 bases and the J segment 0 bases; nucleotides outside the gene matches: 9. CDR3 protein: CATTGTSGASSSYNEQFF. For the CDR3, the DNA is TGTGCCACCACCGGGACTAGCGGGGCCTCTAGCTCCTACAATGAGCAGTTCTTC.